This T cell receptor (beta chain) appears in the sequencing data of a study of cytomegalovirus exposure and HLA in healthy donors. Notes on the study in general: Upon later analysis, HLA-associated TCR beta chains proved more clonally expanded than other, equally common chains. It was in a later analysis that TCR association rates were seen to vary by HLA locus, highest for DRB1 and lowest for HLA-C. Despite most TCR sequences being rare, some public TCRs occurred in many donors.

This PCR relied on a set of 60 Vbeta primers and 13 Jbeta primers. Sequenced by immunoSEQ multiplex PCR; TCRdb stores in-frame clones only, minus some. The sample lists about 190,000 clones, roughly 74% occurring once. The CDR3 has 15 amino acids. Germline V gene data show CDR1 as SGHTA and CDR2 as FQGTGA. The trim removed 2 bases at V and 1 base at J, leaving 4 bases unmatched. As regards this clone: No antigen is known for it.

This chain links TRBV7-3 with TRBJ1-1; 7 bases line up with TRBD1. Sequencing was done on a sample of PBMCs. The receptor comes from a woman aged 25 to 45 in good health and CMV-seropositive. The CDR3 here is CASSLVRQGNTEAFF. DNA for the CDR3: TGTGCCAGCAGCTTAGTACGACAGGGGAACACTGAAGCTTTCTTT.